This T cell receptor (beta chain) was retrieved from a study of cytomegalovirus exposure and HLA in healthy donors (TCRdb year 2017). For context, the study as a whole: According to a later analysis, one platform produced both the approximately 110 validation repertoires and the 666 repertoires of the first cohort. To predict cytomegalovirus infection status, the study brought together high-throughput TCR immunosequencing, statistical association of individual TCRs with disease status, and machine learning. A separate validation cohort of 100 to 150 different subjects was used in addition to the roughly 670-subject first cohort. The study was designed to test whether signatures of past pathogen exposure could be identified by cataloging public T cell receptors.

Libraries were made using the immunoSEQ multiplex PCR assay. The authors processed their data as follows. A statistical classification framework was developed to diagnose cytomegalovirus status using the catalog of TCR beta chain sequences. As stored in TCRdb, this immuneACCESS dataset retains in-frame rearrangements with V and J assigned. A fraction of the clones does not appear; measured against another copy, unresolved V genes explain less than half of the discrepancy, and the remainder lacks a known reason. V and J calls and clone size come straight from that table; D and trimming were deduced from the DNA. This sample has some 130,000 clones in its table, and around 80% of those were observed once. 30% of the sample comes from the top ten. About this clone: Its binding antigen is unknown. No much larger clonotype is one base removed from it; base qualities were not supplied.

What the authors observed across the whole study: Most TCR sequences were seen in very few donors, while some public TCRs were found in many individuals. A later analysis had no HLA typing for the validation cohort, so co-occurrence there was scored across all 130 or so repertoires. In both the original and validation cohorts, the classifier was reported to diagnose cytomegalovirus status with high specificity and sensitivity. In a later analysis, TCRs clustered in the first cohort were found to also tend to co-occur in the roughly 120 validation repertoires, with approximately 95% of cluster scores above 0. It was suggested by the authors that the approach could potentially be generalized to other disease states and immunological phenotypes. In vitro tests confirmed that a few of the cytomegalovirus-associated TCR beta chains recognize cytomegalovirus antigens. The study gave a list of more than 150 TCR beta chains associated with cytomegalovirus.

Donors formed part of the validation cohort, which comprised 120 subjects and was distinct from the first cohort of fewer than 750 subjects. Relative to germline, V is missing 1 base and J is missing 12 bases, with 9 bases of the junction outside any gene match. CDR1 is given as LGHNA and CDR2 as YNFKEQ, both from the germline V gene. The CDR3, cysteine through phenylalanine, is 14 amino acids long. Kept here is only the CDR3 DNA, which spans 42 bases and is read in frame from base 1. This clonotype originated in a young man in good health and CMV-seropositive. The chain joins TRBV4-2 to TRBJ2-1; 7 nucleotides in the junction match TRBD1. Sample: PBMCs. CDR3 sequence: CASSQGGQVGGQFF. The base sequence is TGTGCCAGCAGCCAAGGTGGACAGGTGGGTGGGCAGTTCTTC.